This section outlines one T cell receptor beta chain sequence together with its context. TEMRA cells were FACS-enriched, unlike CD8+ and CD4+ T cells, which were negatively isolated. Random-hexamer reverse transcription was applied to roughly 0.5 to 1 ug RNA. TCRdb recomputed calls from the immunoSEQ multiplex PCR reads with MiXCR, one row per CDR3 protein. The table shows roughly 89,000 distinct CDR3 sequences, with roughly 95% occurring only once. V dropped 8 bases and J dropped 2 bases, with 13 bases sitting between them. Per germline, CDR1 SEHNR and CDR2 FQNEAQ (reference sequence). This CDR3 region has 14 residues. The data originate from a study of CD8 T cells in Susac syndrome.

The gene calls are TRBV7-9 and TRBJ1-5; TRBD1 might be the D (5 bases). The sequence was obtained from a human donor with Susac syndrome. The sequenced sample consisted of CD8+ T cells from PBMCs. Here the CDR3 reads CASSTVIGNQPQHF. The CDR3 DNA follows: TGTGCCAGCTCGACAGTCATCGGCAATCAGCCCCAGCATTTT.